The 23 T cell receptor beta chains below were found in one sample sequenced in a study of PD-1 blockade in classical Hodgkin lymphoma. Clones were sequenced by immunoSEQ multiplex PCR, and TCRdb holds only the in-frame ones, with some missing. This table has about 35,000 clones, 69% appearing once. All patients experienced relapse after autologous stem cell transplantation, and brentuximab vedotin exposure was variable. The starting material was peripheral blood mononuclear cells (PBMCs), obtained before the second cycle of nivolumab. Receptors originate from a human donor with classical Hodgkin lymphoma.

The genes are TRBV7-9 and TRBJ1-2, with 11 bases fitting TRBD1. The CDR3 spans 15 residues. Trimming took 4 bases from V and 6 from J; bases not matched to a gene: 7. The germline gives CDR1 SEHNR, CDR2 FQNEAQ (reference sequence). CDR3: CASSSMSDRGHGYTF. The CDR3 nucleotides are TGTGCCAGCAGCTCAATGTCGGACAGGGGGCATGGCTACACCTTC.

This clone showed up just a few times. The chain recombines TRBV19 with TRBJ1-2; no clear D gene. CDR3 length: 12 amino acids. V lost 5 bases to trimming and J lost 3 bases, with 7 bases between them. Germline CDR1 LNHDA, CDR2 SQIVND (reference sequence). The CDR3 region is CASSGRDYGYTF. CDR3 DNA: TGTGCCAGTAGTGGCAGAGACTATGGCTACACCTTC.

This chain links TRBV6-9 with TRBJ2-3; 8 nucleotides agree with TRBD2. The germline gives CDR1 MNHGY, CDR2 SVAAGI. With V trimmed by 8 bases and J by 1 base, 8 bases remained unmatched. The CDR3 is 15 amino acids. This CDR3 is CASGLGGRCTDTQYF. The CDR3 nucleotides read TGTGCCAGCGGACTAGGCGGGAGGTGCACAGATACGCAGTATTTT.

The chain links TRBV5-6 to TRBJ2-6; weak D call: TRBD1 (5 bases). The ends were cut back, 0 bases at V and 0 bases at J, with 7 bases in the middle. The CDR3 has 16 residues. Looked up from germline, CDR1 is SGHDT and CDR2 is YYEEEE. CDR3 bases: TGTGCCAGCAGCTTGGACAGGAGCTCTGGGGCCAACGTCCTGACTTTC. It specifies CASSLDRSSGANVLTF.

The CDR3 sequence is CASSWGASGTEAFF. The DNA of the CDR3 is TGTGCCAGCAGCTGGGGGGCTTCGGGCACTGAAGCTTTCTTT. This chain connects TRBV7-9 to TRBJ1-1; TRBD1 might be the D (6 bases). Trimming shortened V by 4 bases and J by 4 bases, and 13 bases separated the two germline ends. Germline-derived CDR1 and CDR2 are SEHNR and FQNEAQ (reference sequence). There are 14 residues in the CDR3.

The V and J genes are TRBV7-6 and TRBJ1-3; D call uncertain. V was cut by 1 base and J by 8 bases, with 6 bases left in between. The germline gives CDR1 SGHVS, CDR2 FNYEAQ. This CDR3 is 12 amino acids long. CDR3 sequence (DNA): TGTGCCAGCAGCTTAGAGTGGGACACCATATATTTT. Protein: CASSLEWDTIYF.

This clone was counted once. The chain joins TRBV7-3 to TRBJ2-1; 14 bases are a match to TRBD2. V dropped 2 bases and J dropped 12; count of bases not matched to a gene: 3. CDR1 and CDR2 from the germline V gene are SGHTA and FQGTGA. This CDR3 has 14 amino acids. Here the CDR3 reads CASSLGTSGGGQFF. The CDR3 DNA follows: TGTGCCAGCAGCTTAGGGACTAGCGGGGGAGGGCAGTTCTTC.

V and J are TRBV10-3 and TRBJ2-3, with no clear D. Germline V lookup: CDR1 ENHRY, CDR2 SYGVKD. The CDR3 length is 13 residues. V lost 10 bases to trimming and J lost 4 bases, with 15 bases between them. The CDR3 loop is CATVGTGPDTQYF. CDR3 nucleotides: TGTGCCACGGTTGGAACGGGCCCAGATACGCAGTATTTT.

This clone was seen a few times. V is TRBV5-6 and J is TRBJ1-6, with D maybe TRBD1 (6 bases). CDR3 length equals 14 residues. Germline CDR1 SGHDT, CDR2 YYEEEE. V was pared by 4 bases and J by 7 bases, with 12 bases between. In nucleotides, the CDR3 is TGTGCCAGCAGCCCACAGGGCCTGAATTCACCCCTCCACTTT. This codes for CASSPQGLNSPLHF.

The genes are TRBV10-3 and TRBJ1-4, with 8 bases fitting TRBD1. The CDR3 length is 14 residues. Trimming cost V 6 bases and J 8 bases; bases outside gene matches: 8. Germline values: CDR1 ENHRY, CDR2 SYGVKD. The CDR3 nucleotides are TGTGCCATCAGCGGAGGACAGGGAAACGAAAAACTGTTTTTT. It codes for CAISGGQGNEKLFF.

This clone was seen only a few times. The J gene is TRBJ2-2, the V gene TRBV18; possibly TRBD1 or TRBD2 for D (5 bases each). The V end was cut by 1 base, the J end by 5 bases, with 8 bases between. The CDR3 has 14 residues. CDR1 is KGHSH, CDR2 LQKENI, per germline. The CDR3 coding sequence is TGTGCCAGCTCACCACGCTGGGGGACCGGGGAGCTGTTTTTT. Encoded protein: CASSPRWGTGELFF.

J is TRBJ1-5 and V is TRBV19; D is undetermined. Germline CDR1 and CDR2: LNHDA and SQIVND (reference sequence). Trimming took 4 bases from V and 3 from J, leaving 16 bases between them. The CDR3 has 16 amino acids. The CDR3 sequence is CASSRVPGGINQPQHF. CDR3 sequence (DNA): TGTGCCAGTAGTAGGGTACCGGGCGGAATCAATCAGCCCCAGCATTTT.

This chain connects TRBV6-5 to TRBJ2-5, with 8 bases that match TRBD2. The CDR3 is made up of 15 amino acids. The V and J ends lost 0 bases and 5 bases, in that order; junction bases with no gene match: 5. CDR1 MNHEY and CDR2 SVGAGI come from the germline V gene. The DNA of the CDR3 is TGTGCCAGCAGTTACTCGAGAGCGGGGGTGGAGACCCAGTACTTC. Translation gives CASSYSRAGVETQYF.

The chain joins TRBV21-1 to TRBJ1-5. TRBV21-1 corresponds to a pseudogene. The CDR3 is 14 amino acids. CDR3 loop: CASSATGRRQPQHF. The CDR3 DNA reads TGTGCCAGCAGCGCGACGGGGCGTCGTCAGCCCCAGCATTTT.

The chain couples TRBV25-1 to TRBJ2-1, with a weak D call TRBD2 (5 bases). The CDR3 has 16 residues. Germline V gene lookup returns CDR1 MGHDK and CDR2 SYGVNS. V was pared by 5 bases and J by 3 bases, with 17 bases between. CDR3 loop: CASSKGRAVHYNEQFF. The CDR3 DNA reads TGTGCCAGCAGTAAGGGTAGAGCGGTACACTACAATGAGCAGTTCTTC. The entire variable domain, with the rest obtained from reference TRBV25-1 and TRBJ2-1, is as follows: EADIYQTPRYLVIGTGKKITLECSQTMGHDKMYWYQQDPGMELHLIHYSYGVNSTEKGDLSSESTVSRIRTEHFPLTLESARPSHTSQYLCASSKGRAVHYNEQFFGPGTRLTVL.

This chain connects TRBV14 to TRBJ1-5, with D uncertain. Germline assignment: CDR1 SGHDN and CDR2 FVKESK. There are 14 residues in the CDR3. V was clipped by 2 bases and J by 2 bases, with 7 bases between them. The CDR3 sequence is CASSQTFGNQPQHF. Written as DNA, the CDR3 is TGTGCCAGCAGCCAAACATTTGGCAATCAGCCCCAGCATTTT.

This clone was seen more than once but under ten times. This chain uses TRBV13 with TRBJ1-2; TRBD1 aligns across 7 bases. V dropped 5 bases and J dropped 4; count of bases not matched to a gene: 7. The CDR3 contains 14 residues. Germline V gene lookup returns CDR1 PRHDT and CDR2 FYEKMQ (reference sequence). The CDR3 is CASSHRGLVYGYTF. In DNA form, the CDR3 reads TGTGCCAGCAGCCACAGGGGACTCGTCTATGGCTACACCTTC.

The J gene is TRBJ1-2, the V gene TRBV28; unclear D gene. V was shortened by 1 base and J by 2 bases, with 8 bases between the two germline ends. The germline V gene encodes CDR1 MDHEN and CDR2 SYDVKM. There are 14 residues in the CDR3. This chain's CDR3 is CASSLLGLNYGYTF. The CDR3 DNA sequence: TGTGCCAGCAGTTTATTAGGACTGAACTATGGCTACACCTTC.

The chain is built from TRBV28 and TRBJ2-7; 9 bases fit TRBD1. Germline CDR1 is MDHEN and CDR2 is SYDVKM. The V segment lost 2 bases and the J segment 6 bases; nucleotides outside the gene matches: 14. The CDR3 consists of 17 residues. This chain's CDR3 is CASSLLSSGTGFSEQYF. CDR3 bases: TGTGCCAGCAGTTTACTCTCTTCCGGGACAGGGTTTTCCGAGCAGTACTTC.

The V and J genes are TRBV7-9 and TRBJ2-4, with no clear D. CDR1 SEHNR and CDR2 FQNEAQ come from the germline V gene (reference sequence). V lost 4 bases and J 5 bases, leaving 21 bases between the germline ends. CDR3 length equals 17 residues. The CDR3 loop reads CASSSRPTWARENIQYF. The CDR3 region has the DNA TGTGCCAGCAGCTCGAGACCTACTTGGGCCCGGGAAAACATTCAGTACTTC.

The J gene is TRBJ2-3, the V gene TRBV29-1; 7 nucleotides match TRBD1. The V segment lost 6 bases and the J segment 1 base; nucleotides outside the gene matches: 1. The CDR3 sequence is 12 residues long. CDR1 SQVTM and CDR2 ANQGSEA come from the germline V gene. CDR3: CSVGQGTDTQYF. CDR3 sequence (DNA): TGCAGCGTCGGACAGGGCACAGATACGCAGTATTTT.

The CDR3 loop is CASSRGQAETQYF. In DNA form, the CDR3 reads TGCGCCAGCAGCCGGGGACAGGCTGAGACCCAGTACTTC. The chain uses TRBV5-1 and TRBJ2-5; 8 bases map to TRBD1. V dropped 4 bases and J dropped 5; count of bases not matched to a gene: 4. CDR1 is SGHRS and CDR2 is YFSETQ in the germline V gene. This CDR3 has 13 residues.

The V call is TRBV7-3, the J call TRBJ2-3; D gene uncertain. CDR1 is SGHTA, CDR2 FQGTGA, per germline. Trimming stripped 1 base from V and 0 bases from J, with 5 bases between. The CDR3 totals 14 residues. The CDR3 nucleotides read TGTGCCAGCAGCTTAAGTAGGAGCACAGATACGCAGTATTTT. Its translation: CASSLSRSTDTQYF.